These 15 T cell receptor beta chains were sequenced from one sample in a study of cytomegalovirus exposure and HLA in healthy donors (dated by TCRdb to 2016 to 2017). Receptor amplification or capture employed the immunoSEQ multiplex PCR assay. For the multiplex PCR, a mixture combining 60 forward primers for TCR Vbeta segments and 13 reverse primers for TCR Jbeta segments was used. The immuneACCESS repertoire file appears here via TCRdb, limited to in-frame rearrangements. These files lack a portion of the clones; in checked studies, under half of the deficit traces to unresolved V genes, and the cause of the others is not known. For this sample the table gives under 200,000 clones, of which roughly 71% were detected only once. Roughly 7.4% of the sample is held by the ten biggest clonotypes. The specimen sequenced was PBMCs. The receptors shown here come from a male donor in good health and CMV-seropositive.

The J gene is TRBJ1-5, the V gene TRBV5-1; D is undetermined. Between the trimmed V and J ends, which lost 3 bases and 4 bases, there was a span of 17 bases. Germline-derived CDR1 and CDR2 are SGHRS and YFSETQ. CDR3 length: 16 amino acids. The CDR3: CASSYGHYRVNQPQHF. CDR3 nucleotides: TGCGCCAGCAGCTACGGTCATTACAGAGTGAATCAGCCCCAGCATTTT.

This clone was seen just once. The J gene is TRBJ2-5, the V gene TRBV4-3; D possibly corresponds to TRBD2 (5 bases). V dropped 0 bases and J dropped 8 bases, with 16 bases sitting between them. Looked up from germline, CDR1 is LGHNA and CDR2 is YSLEER. The CDR3 length is 15 residues. CDR3 amino acids: CASSQDPDLLETQYF. CDR3 nucleotides: TGCGCCAGCAGCCAAGACCCGGACTTGTTGGAAACCCAGTACTTC.

V and J are TRBV6-1 and TRBJ1-5, with D tentatively TRBD1 (6 bases). Germline V CDR1 and CDR2: MNHNS, SASEGT. V lost 8 bases and J 3 bases, leaving 11 bases between the germline ends. This CDR3 comprises 13 residues. CDR3 sequence reads: CASGTTINQPQHF. Written as DNA, the CDR3 is TGTGCCAGCGGGACAACAATCAATCAGCCCCAGCATTTT.

This chain connects TRBV21-1 to TRBJ2-2; no check of the table's D call, TRBD2, against the DNA was made. TRBV21-1 is a pseudogene segment. This CDR3 contains 20 residues. The CDR3 DNA is TGTGCCAGCAGCAAACCCCCCGCCCGGACTAGCCGGCGGGATAGACGGGAGCTGTTTTTT. It encodes CASSKPPARTSRRDRRELFF.

This chain joins TRBV5-1 and TRBJ2-7, with a tentative D call TRBD1 (6 bases). Per the germline V gene, CDR1 is SGHRS and CDR2 is YFSETQ. Between the trimmed V and J ends, which lost 7 bases and 0 bases, there was a span of 20 bases. The CDR3 extends over 16 amino acids. CDR3 in amino acids: CASRDLDSKSSYEQYF. CDR3 DNA sequence: TGCGCCAGCCGAGATCTGGACAGCAAGAGCTCCTACGAGCAGTACTTC.

The rearrangement joins TRBV7-2 to TRBJ2-2; 8 bases agree with TRBD2. V gave up 3 bases and J gave up 5 bases; unmatched junction bases: 5. The CDR3 consists of 15 residues. Per germline, CDR1 SGHTA and CDR2 FQGNSA. The CDR3 protein is CASSFGGERTGELFF. CDR3 coding DNA: TGTGCCAGCAGCTTCGGGGGGGAGAGAACCGGGGAGCTGTTTTTT.

The chain carries TRBV7-9 and TRBJ2-7; 8 bases map to TRBD1. The CDR3 sequence is 17 residues long. Trimming took 10 bases from V and 1 from J; bases not matched to a gene: 18. From germline, CDR1 is SEHNR and CDR2 FQNEAQ (reference sequence). The CDR3 DNA follows: TGTGCCATTTCCTGGGGGCAGGGGGCCTCATCATCCTACGAGCAGTACTTC. Its translation is CAISWGQGASSSYEQYF.

The genes are TRBV9 and TRBJ2-1; 7 bases line up with TRBD1. This CDR3 has 16 amino acids. The germline CDR1 and CDR2 sequences are SGDLS and YYNGEE. Trimming at V came to 0 bases and at J to 8 bases, leaving 11 bases not matched to a gene. CDR3 protein: CASSVAGGRGLHEQFF. The CDR3 DNA follows: TGTGCCAGCAGCGTAGCTGGGGGTAGGGGGCTTCATGAGCAGTTCTTC.

This clone has only one observation. The rearrangement uses TRBV30 and TRBJ2-7; 9 bases align to TRBD1. The CDR3 consists of 14 residues. The junction had 6 bases not matched to a gene; V was cut back by 2 bases and J by 4 bases. Germline CDR1 and CDR2: GTSNPN and SVGIG (reference sequence). The DNA of the CDR3 is TGTGCCTGGAGTTTTGGGACAGGGATGTACGAGCAGTACTTC. It specifies CAWSFGTGMYEQYF.

The V call is TRBV18, the J call TRBJ1-2; D uncertain. The germline V gene has CDR1 KGHSH and CDR2 LQKENI. CDR3 length: 12 residues. The V end lost 7 bases, the J end lost 1 base, and 7 bases lay between the germline ends. CDR3 sequence (DNA): TGTGCCAGCTTACATATTAACTATGGCTACACCTTC. This translates into CASLHINYGYTF. The full variable domain, with the rest looked up from reference TRBV18 and TRBJ1-2, is NAGVMQNPRHLVRRRGQEARLRCSPMKGHSHVYWYRQLPEEGLKFMVYLQKENIIDESGMPKERFSAEFPKEGPSILRIQQVVRGDSAAYFCASLHINYGYTFGSGTRLTVV.

The rearrangement joins TRBV18 to TRBJ2-1; 13 nucleotides match TRBD2. With V trimmed by 2 bases and J by 4 bases, 8 bases remained unmatched. The CDR3 totals 18 residues. The germline gives CDR1 KGHSH, CDR2 LQKENI. For the CDR3, the DNA is TGTGCCAGCTCACCATTGACTAGCGGGGGGACCCTTTACAATGAGCAGTTCTTC. Translating it yields CASSPLTSGGTLYNEQFF.

CDR3 region: CAWGGQGIYGYTF. CDR3 DNA sequence: TGTGCCTGGGGGGGACAGGGCATTTATGGCTACACCTTC. V usage is TRBV30 and J usage is TRBJ1-2; 9 bases match TRBD1. Trimming removed 5 bases from V and 5 bases from J; junction bases left unmatched: 6. This CDR3 has 13 residues. Germline CDR1 is GTSNPN and CDR2 is SVGIG (reference sequence).

The chain combines TRBV5-3 with TRBJ1-6; 7 nucleotides line up with TRBD1. TRBV5-3 is annotated as an ORF whose role is uncertain. CDR3 length: 13 amino acids. Trimming cost V 8 bases and J 4 bases; bases outside gene matches: 3. The DNA of the CDR3 is TGTGCCAGCGCAGGGGGTTATAATTCACCCCTCCACTTT. It specifies CASAGGYNSPLHF.

This clone showed up just a few times. The V and J genes are TRBV10-3 and TRBJ2-5, with D hard to call. The germline gives CDR1 ENHRY, CDR2 SYGVKD. V lost 0 bases and J lost 6, with 5 bases in between. The CDR3 spans 12 residues. The CDR3 nucleotides read TGTGCCATCAGTGAGTCAAAGCAGACCCAGTACTTC. It yields the protein CAISESKQTQYF.

The chain recombines TRBV7-2 with TRBJ1-1; D perhaps matches TRBD1 (5 bases). Germline values: CDR1 SGHTA, CDR2 FQGNSA. V was trimmed by 6 bases and J by 2 bases, leaving 19 bases between them. The CDR3 has 16 amino acids. The CDR3 protein is CASRQGAGLPNTEAFF. DNA for the CDR3: TGTGCCAGCAGACAAGGGGCAGGCCTTCCCAACACTGAAGCTTTCTTT.